These 32 T cell receptor beta chains were all obtained from the same sample, sequenced in a study of blood T cell repertoires in COVID-19. Some clones are missing from TCRdb's copy, which holds only in-frame ones; the method was immunoSEQ multiplex PCR. The data contain 160,000 or so clones, 87% of them singletons. The sequenced sample was peripheral blood. These TCRs come from a woman aged 65 to 85 with COVID-19, enrolled during active disease.

This chain uses TRBV18 with TRBJ2-2; TRBD2 aligns across 8 bases. Germline assignment: CDR1 KGHSH and CDR2 LQKENI. The CDR3 covers 16 residues. V gave up 3 bases and J gave up 0 bases; unmatched junction bases: 3. CDR3 bases: TGTGCCAGCTCACCCGTTAGCGGGGCGAACACCGGGGAGCTGTTTTTT. It yields the protein CASSPVSGANTGELFF.

The chain recombines TRBV5-6 with TRBJ1-5; D uncertain. Germline CDR1 SGHDT, CDR2 YYEEEE. V was clipped by 2 bases and J by 0 bases, with 3 bases between them. CDR3 size: 13 residues. CDR3 sequence (DNA): TGTGCCAGCAGCTTCAGTAGCAATCAGCCCCAGCATTTT. Its translation: CASSFSSNQPQHF.

This CDR3 reads CASSLRQGKNTGELFF. The CDR3 DNA reads as TGCGCCAGCAGCTTGCGACAGGGCAAGAACACCGGGGAGCTGTTTTTT. The chain recombines TRBV5-1 with TRBJ2-2; 7 bases line up with TRBD1. V trimming: 1 base; J trimming: 1 base; junction bases outside the gene matches: 4. CDR1 and CDR2 from the germline V gene are SGHRS and YFSETQ. This CDR3 has 16 amino acids. Drawing the rest from reference TRBV5-1 and TRBJ2-2, the complete variable domain is KAGVTQTPRYLIKTRGQQVTLSCSPISGHRSVSWYQQTPGQGLQFLFEYFSETQRNKGNFPGRFSGRQFSNSRSEMNVSTLELGDSALYLCASSLRQGKNTGELFFGEGSRLTVL.

This clone came up a few times. This chain connects TRBV19 to TRBJ1-2, with no clear D. In germline, CDR1 is LNHDA, CDR2 SQIVND (reference sequence). CDR3 length: 16 amino acids. The germline V and J ends were trimmed by 5 bases and 0 bases, with 16 bases remaining between them. The CDR3 sequence is CASSPMGRETNYGYTF. The CDR3 DNA reads TGTGCCAGTAGTCCAATGGGAAGGGAGACTAACTATGGCTACACCTTC.

This clone was picked up a small number of times. The J gene is TRBJ1-2, the V gene TRBV6-4; 7 bases fit TRBD1. V trimming: 6 bases; J trimming: 7 bases; junction bases outside the gene matches: 17. Per germline, CDR1 MRHNA and CDR2 SNTAGT. The CDR3 totals 16 residues. Here the CDR3 DNA reads TGTGCCAGCAGAAATACGGGACAGTCTCTGGAGGGTGGCTACACCTTC. This sequence encodes CASRNTGQSLEGGYTF.

The chain uses TRBV30 and TRBJ2-2, with 8 positions matching TRBD1. The germline CDR1 and CDR2 sequences are GTSNPN and SVGIG (reference sequence). Losses at the gene ends were 0 bases for V and 6 bases for J; bases not matched to a gene: 21. The CDR3 spans 20 residues. The CDR3 sequence is CAWSVQGTGLWSRNAGELFF. CDR3 coding DNA: TGTGCCTGGAGTGTACAGGGGACAGGCCTCTGGTCTAGAAACGCCGGGGAGCTGTTTTTT.

In this sample, this clone turned up a few times. The gene calls are TRBV29-1 and TRBJ1-1; TRBD1 matches 8 bases. CDR3 length: 13 residues. Trimming at V came to 7 bases and at J to 2 bases, leaving 6 bases not matched to a gene. Germline V gene data show CDR1 as SQVTM and CDR2 as ANQGSEA. CDR3 residues: CSGSTGVNTEAFF. The CDR3 nucleotides are TGCAGCGGATCGACAGGGGTAAACACTGAAGCTTTCTTT. Full variable domain (remainder filled in from reference TRBV29-1 and TRBJ1-1): SAVISQKPSRDICQRGTSLTIQCQVDSQVTMMFWYRQQPGQSLTLIATANQGSEATYESGFVIDKFPISRPNLTFSTLTVSNMSPEDSSIYLCSGSTGVNTEAFFGQGTRLTVV.

J is TRBJ1-1 and V is TRBV7-2, with D unresolved. Germline V gene sequence: CDR1 SGHTA, CDR2 FQGNSA. CDR3 length: 14 amino acids. Trimming cost V 5 bases and J 1 base, with 11 bases left between them. CDR3 bases: TGTGCCAGCAGCCCCGGCGGGCAGAACACTGAAGCTTTCTTT. It encodes CASSPGGQNTEAFF.

This clone appeared a few times. The chain is built from TRBV29-1 and TRBJ1-2; D is possibly TRBD1 (5 bases). With 5 bases removed from V and 8 bases from J, the gap between germline ends came to 15 bases. Per the germline V gene, CDR1 is SQVTM and CDR2 is ANQGSEA. The CDR3 runs to 12 residues. CDR3 in DNA: TGCAGCGTTTCCCGGGGAGGGGTCGGCTACACCTTC. This translates into CSVSRGGVGYTF.

The chain uses TRBV9 and TRBJ2-7; TRBD2 agrees at 12 bases. The CDR3 totals 15 residues. V lost 3 bases and J lost 2; bases outside the gene matches: 3. The germline gives CDR1 SGDLS, CDR2 YYNGEE. CDR3 in DNA: TGTGCCAGCAGCGAAGCTAGCGGGGGGGCCTACGAGCAGTACTTC. This codes for CASSEASGGAYEQYF.

This clone was observed a few times. The chain couples TRBV3-1 (or the pseudogene TRBV3-2) to TRBJ1-1; tentative D call: TRBD1 (5 bases). The CDR3 contains 14 residues. V dropped 0 bases and J dropped 1 base, with 6 bases sitting between them. Per the germline V gene, CDR1 is LGHDT and CDR2 is YNNKEL (reference sequence). CDR3 nucleotide sequence: TGTGCCAGCAGCCAAGACAGGGAGAACACTGAAGCTTTCTTT. Encoded protein: CASSQDRENTEAFF.

The rearrangement links TRBV3-1 (or the pseudogene TRBV3-2) to TRBJ1-1; TRBD1 is a possible D gene (5 bases). This CDR3 contains 15 residues. CDR1 and CDR2 (germline): LGHDT, YNNKEL (reference sequence). The V and J ends lost 1 base and 6 bases respectively, with 15 bases between them. The CDR3: CASSQGGVSVAEAFF. The CDR3 nucleotides read TGTGCCAGCAGCCAAGGGGGGGTTAGTGTGGCTGAAGCTTTCTTT.

The V gene is TRBV20-1, the J gene TRBJ2-1, with 12 bases matching TRBD2. Germline CDR1 DFQATT, CDR2 SNEGSKA (reference sequence). The junction had 9 bases not matched to a gene; V was cut back by 3 bases and J by 9 bases. The CDR3 spans 15 residues. The CDR3 spells CSASSLAGGPREQFF. The CDR3 DNA sequence: TGCAGTGCTAGTTCCCTAGCGGGGGGGCCGCGTGAGCAGTTCTTC.

This chain uses TRBV6-6 with TRBJ2-5; 10 nucleotides agree with TRBD2. With 5 bases clipped from V and 1 base from J, the junction kept 16 bases outside the gene matches. This CDR3 region has 19 residues. CDR1 is MNHNY and CDR2 is SVGAGI in the germline V gene (reference sequence). The CDR3 region has the DNA TGTGCCAGCAGTCCCCGGACTAGAGCGGGGGGGAGATTCCAAGAGACCCAGTACTTC. As protein: CASSPRTRAGGRFQETQYF.

V is TRBV2 and J is TRBJ2-4; possible D gene TRBD1, 5 bases. Per germline, CDR1 SNHLY and CDR2 FYNNEI. This CDR3 region has 15 residues. Trimming left V 5 bases short and J 0 bases short, with 11 bases between. The CDR3 nucleotides are TGTGCCAGCAGTCGTGGACAACTAGCCAAAAACATTCAGTACTTC. The encoded protein is CASSRGQLAKNIQYF. Using reference TRBV2 and TRBJ2-4 for the parts outside the CDR3, the full variable domain is EPEVTQTPSHQVTQMGQEVILRCVPISNHLYFYWYRQILGQKVEFLVSFYNNEISEKSEIFDDQFSVERPDGSNFTLKIRSTKLEDSAMYFCASSRGQLAKNIQYFGAGTRLSVL.

V usage is TRBV28 and J usage is TRBJ2-3; TRBD2 agrees at 12 bases. V gave up 7 bases and J gave up 5 bases; unmatched junction bases: 7. CDR3 size: 15 residues. Germline lookup yields CDR1 MDHEN and CDR2 SYDVKM. The CDR3 is CASTLLAGGQDTQYF. In nucleotides, the CDR3 is TGTGCCAGCACCCTCCTAGCGGGGGGGCAAGATACGCAGTATTTT.

The gene calls are TRBV7-9 and TRBJ1-2; D possibly corresponds to TRBD1 (6 bases). The germline V gene encodes CDR1 SEHNR and CDR2 FQNEAQ (reference sequence). The length of the CDR3 is 14 residues. The V and J ends lost 5 bases and 8 bases respectively, with 18 bases between them. CDR3 DNA sequence: TGTGCCAGCAGCCGGGACAACGGGAAAGGAGGCTACACCTTC. As protein: CASSRDNGKGGYTF.

The chain recombines TRBV3-1 (or the pseudogene TRBV3-2) with TRBJ2-5; 10 nucleotides align to TRBD1. This CDR3 has 14 residues. Germline values: CDR1 LGHDT, CDR2 YNNKEL (reference sequence). V was pared by 7 bases and J by 3 bases, with 5 bases of the junction left unmatched. The CDR3, as DNA: TGTGCCAGCACTAGGGACAGGGGAAAAGAGACCCAGTACTTC. It codes for CASTRDRGKETQYF.

V gene TRBV5-1 combines with J gene TRBJ2-3; 9 bases match TRBD2. CDR1 is SGHRS, CDR2 YFSETQ, per germline. The CDR3 covers 17 residues. V trimming: 0 bases; J trimming: 7 bases; junction bases outside the gene matches: 12. The CDR3, as DNA: TGCGCCAGCAGCTTGGCTCTAGCGGGGTTATTATCACATACGCAGTATTTT. Translation: CASSLALAGLLSHTQYF. The variable domain in full, with the rest retrieved from reference TRBV5-1 and TRBJ2-3, is KAGVTQTPRYLIKTRGQQVTLSCSPISGHRSVSWYQQTPGQGLQFLFEYFSETQRNKGNFPGRFSGRQFSNSRSEMNVSTLELGDSALYLCASSLALAGLLSHTQYFGPGTRLTVL.

This chain links TRBV6-1 with TRBJ1-5, with D uncertain. The V gene's germline CDR1 is MNHNS and CDR2 SASEGT. V gave up 3 bases and J gave up 0 bases, with 12 bases separating them. CDR3 length: 16 residues. CDR3 DNA sequence: TGTGCCAGCAGTGATGTCAGATATTATAGCAATCAGCCCCAGCATTTT. This encodes CASSDVRYYSNQPQHF.

The chain employs TRBV12-3 or TRBV12-4 and TRBJ1-1; D might be TRBD1 (5 bases). The CDR3 length is 13 residues. Trimming stripped 2 bases from V and 6 bases from J, with 10 bases between. CDR3 loop: CASSLWAGAEAFF. In DNA, the CDR3 is TGTGCCAGCAGTTTATGGGCGGGGGCTGAAGCTTTCTTT.

CDR3 nucleotides: TGTGCCAGCAGTTTTCCCTCTGAGGGGGGCACAGATACGCAGTATTTT. Translated, it gives CASSFPSEGGTDTQYF. V and J are TRBV27 and TRBJ2-3, with D possibly TRBD1 on 6 matching bases. Trimming took 3 bases from V and 1 from J, leaving 14 bases between them. CDR3 length: 16 amino acids. Germline CDR1 is MNHEY and CDR2 is SMNVEV (reference sequence).

There are a few counts of this clone. CDR3 nucleotides: TGTGCCAGCAGCCAAGTTTCATCCTACGAGCAGTACTTC. This encodes CASSQVSSYEQYF. The V gene is TRBV3-1 (or the pseudogene TRBV3-2), the J gene TRBJ2-7; D uncertain. Germline CDR1 and CDR2: LGHDT and YNNKEL (reference sequence). V lost 1 base and J 1 base, leaving 5 bases between the germline ends. The CDR3 totals 13 residues.

The rearrangement links TRBV28 to TRBJ1-6; TRBD1 matches 11 bases. Germline CDR1 MDHEN, CDR2 SYDVKM. V was pared by 1 base and J by 6 bases, with 5 bases of the junction left unmatched. This CDR3 is built from 17 residues. CDR3: CASSLSGGTGGNSPLHF. The CDR3 DNA is TGTGCCAGCAGTTTATCAGGGGGGACAGGGGGTAATTCACCCCTCCACTTT.

V and J are TRBV28 and TRBJ2-7; perhaps TRBD1 as D (6 bases). Per germline, CDR1 MDHEN and CDR2 SYDVKM. V gave up 2 bases and J gave up 5 bases, with 16 bases separating them. CDR3 length equals 15 residues. The CDR3: CASSLSPDRLHEQYF. Here the CDR3 DNA reads TGTGCCAGCAGTTTAAGTCCTGACAGGCTCCACGAGCAGTACTTC.

DNA of the CDR3: TGTGCCAGTAGTTTGGCGGACAATCCCTACAATGAGCAGTTCTTC. Its translation is CASSLADNPYNEQFF. J is TRBJ2-1 and V is TRBV19; D is perhaps TRBD1 (5 bases). V dropped 5 bases and J dropped 2 bases, with 13 bases sitting between them. The V gene's germline CDR1 is LNHDA and CDR2 SQIVND (reference sequence). There are 15 residues in the CDR3.

The CDR3 DNA follows: TGTGCCAGTACCCCGGTGACATCTGGAAACACCATATATTTT. Its protein is CASTPVTSGNTIYF. V is TRBV19 and J is TRBJ1-3; D is ambiguous. V lost 7 bases and J 1 base, leaving 11 bases between the germline ends. This CDR3 spans 14 amino acids. Germline V gene sequence: CDR1 LNHDA, CDR2 SQIVND (reference sequence).

The genes are TRBV5-1 and TRBJ1-1, with a possible D match to TRBD1 (6 bases). The CDR3 has 13 residues. With 1 base removed from V and 3 bases from J, the gap between germline ends came to 7 bases. Germline V gives CDR1 SGHRS, CDR2 YFSETQ. CDR3 nucleotide sequence: TGCGCCAGCAGCTTGACAGGGTACACTGAAGCTTTCTTT. Translating it yields CASSLTGYTEAFF.

V gene TRBV5-1 combines with J gene TRBJ2-3; no clear D gene. Germline-derived CDR1 and CDR2 are SGHRS and YFSETQ. V dropped 0 bases and J dropped 0 bases, with 11 bases sitting between them. The CDR3 runs to 16 residues. The CDR3 sequence is CASSLGQRASTDTQYF. CDR3 nucleotide sequence: TGCGCCAGCAGCTTGGGACAAAGAGCTAGCACAGATACGCAGTATTTT.

This rearrangement joins TRBV25-1 to TRBJ2-5; 11 bases agree with TRBD2. The length of the CDR3 is 14 residues. Per germline, CDR1 MGHDK and CDR2 SYGVNS. J lost 4 bases, V lost 7 bases, and 5 bases had no gene match. The CDR3 DNA follows: TGTGCCAGCATGACTAGCGGGGCAGGAGAGACCCAGTACTTC. It encodes CASMTSGAGETQYF.

This clone has just a few counts. The CDR3, as DNA: TGTGCCAGCAGCCCTGTCCCGGGACAGGGATTGTATTTT. Amino acid sequence: CASSPVPGQGLYF. The chain employs TRBV3-1 (or the pseudogene TRBV3-2) and TRBJ1-3, with TRBD1 identical over 9 bases. Germline V gene lookup returns CDR1 LGHDT and CDR2 YNNKEL (reference sequence). Losses at the gene ends were 4 bases for V and 16 bases for J; bases not matched to a gene: 11. The CDR3 runs 13 residues.

The chain links TRBV2 to TRBJ1-5, with TRBD1 identical over 12 bases. The CDR3 extends over 17 amino acids. Germline V gene data show CDR1 as SNHLY and CDR2 as FYNNEI. J lost 9 bases, V lost 3 bases, and 12 bases had no gene match. CDR3 DNA sequence: TGTGCCAGCAGTGAGGTGGGACAGGGGGCACAATATGGGCCCCAGCATTTT. Protein sequence: CASSEVGQGAQYGPQHF.